These T cell receptor beta chains were read from a single sample in a study of blood T cell repertoires in COVID-19. Produced via immunoSEQ multiplex PCR; TCRdb's table is partial and in-frame only. This table has around 220,000 clones, 90% appearing once. Material for sequencing was PBMCs or T cells enriched from blood (not recorded which). These receptors were obtained from a man under 40 who had been exposed to COVID-19. CDR3s include the opening cysteine and the closing phenylalanine or tryptophan. Each record gives: J gene, D gene, V gene, clone size, CDR3 protein, CDR3 DNA. A D gene is named only where the DNA matches it firmly. A clone size is listed for some rows: how often the clone was seen (once, few, many), or a class if it is expanded.

TRBJ2-3,.,TRBV5-1,.,CASSYLGGVTDTQYF,TGCGCCAGCAGCTACCTCGGAGGGGTCACAGATACGCAGTATTTT
TRBJ1-5,.,TRBV7-9,.,CASRQDSNQPQHF,TGTGCCAGCAGACAGGATAGCAATCAGCCCCAGCATTTT
TRBJ1-1,TRBD1,TRBV4-2,few,CASSQEQGVGTEAFF,TGTGCCAGCAGCCAGGAACAGGGGGTAGGGACTGAAGCTTTCTTT
TRBJ2-1,.,TRBV7-3,.,CASSLTGTPLEDEQFF,TGTGCCAGCAGCTTAACGGGGACTCCCCTGGAAGATGAGCAGTTCTTC
TRBJ1-5,.,TRBV4-1,.,CASSQEGVTDSNQPQHF,TGCGCCAGCAGCCAAGAAGGGGTCACAGATAGCAATCAGCCCCAGCATTTT
TRBJ2-4,.,TRBV20-1,.,CSASSLGGYDKNIQYF,TGCAGTGCTAGTTCCCTTGGGGGGTATGACAAAAACATTCAGTACTTC
TRBJ2-1,.,TRBV19,.,CATRRARNEQFF,TGTGCCACTCGAAGAGCTCGGAATGAGCAGTTCTTC
TRBJ2-3,.,TRBV9,once,CASSVSSDTQYF,TGTGCCAGCAGCGTATCGAGCGATACGCAGTATTTT
TRBJ2-7,.,TRBV4-2,.,CASSQERDSSYEQYF,TGTGCCAGCAGCCAAGAACGGGATAGCTCCTACGAGCAGTACTTC
TRBJ2-3,TRBD2,TRBV5-1,.,CASSLVMRGAGTDTQYF,TGCGCCAGCAGCTTGGTCATGCGGGGGGCGGGCACAGATACGCAGTATTTT
TRBJ1-2,TRBD1,TRBV30,once,CAWIGLDRARGYGYTF,TGTGCCTGGATTGGGCTGGACAGGGCCCGAGGCTATGGCTACACCTTC
TRBJ2-1,.,TRBV11-2,.,CASSPVSYNEQFF,TGTGCCAGCAGCCCGGTATCCTACAATGAGCAGTTCTTC
TRBJ1-1,.,TRBV7-3,.,CASSLDPEWRTEAFF,TGTGCCAGCAGCCTAGACCCGGAATGGCGCACTGAAGCTTTCTTT